Following are 3 T cell receptor beta chains from one sample sequenced in a study of blood T cell repertoires in COVID-19. Generated by immunoSEQ multiplex PCR, the TCRdb table keeps only in-frame clones and is missing some. The sample has 140,000 to 150,000 clones, under 90% seen once. The specimen sequenced was peripheral blood. The source of these receptors is a human donor in a cohort sampled during active COVID-19.

This rearrangement joins TRBV4-1 to TRBJ2-6, with 7 bases lining up with TRBD1. The CDR3 is made up of 16 amino acids. The V gene end was trimmed by 0 bases and the J gene end by 10 bases; junction bases not matched to a gene: 9. Germline CDR1 MGHRA, CDR2 YSYEKL. CDR3 DNA sequence: TGCGCCAGCAGCCAAGAACAGGGGCCAACAAGAAACGTCCTGACTTTC. Residues: CASSQEQGPTRNVLTF.

This rearrangement joins TRBV14 to TRBJ1-6; no clear D gene. The CDR3 covers 18 residues. Germline V gives CDR1 SGHDN, CDR2 FVKESK. V lost 0 bases, J lost 9 bases, and 21 bases lay in between. CDR3 residues: CASSQDGRYPFRGSPLHF. CDR3 DNA: TGTGCCAGCAGCCAAGACGGCAGATATCCCTTTCGGGGTTCACCCCTCCACTTT.

The V and J genes are TRBV9 and TRBJ2-7; D not resolved. CDR1 is SGDLS and CDR2 is YYNGEE in the germline V gene. Trimming took off 0 bases at V and 0 bases at J, with 13 bases between the two ends. This CDR3 is 16 amino acids long. The CDR3 loop reads CASSVGPNPTSYEQYF. CDR3 in DNA: TGTGCCAGCAGCGTAGGCCCGAATCCTACCTCCTACGAGCAGTACTTC.